The entry below gives a single T cell receptor beta chain sequence along with its context. The antigen is undetermined. This sample is drawn from a study of Ad26.COV2.S vaccination and SARS-CoV-2 variants. Findings and limits, study-wide: After vaccination, substantial breadth of spike-specific CD8+ and CD4+ responses was reported. TCR breadth and depth estimates may have understated total T cell responses. Individuals receiving vaccine had higher spike-specific TCR breadth than placebo recipients did. Whether participants received vaccine or placebo, their non-spike TCR breadth was similar.

The protocol was immunoSEQ multiplex PCR, while the TCRdb copy is restricted to in-frame clones and leaves out a portion. Of approximately 140,000 clones listed, roughly 85% were seen once; the top ten hold 5%. Per germline, CDR1 SGHNT and CDR2 YYREEE (reference sequence). Trimming at V came to 0 bases and at J to 1 base, leaving 6 bases not matched to a gene. The CDR3 contains 17 residues. This rearrangement joins TRBV5-4 to TRBJ2-1; 8 bases map to TRBD1. This clonotype originated in a human donor who had recovered from COVID-19. Sequenced material: peripheral blood, taken after recovery from COVID-19. Written as DNA, the CDR3 is TGTGCCAGCAGCTTGGGGGGACAGGCGGCGTCCTACAATGAGCAGTTCTTC. Translated, it gives CASSLGGQAASYNEQFF.